The 27 T cell receptor beta chains reported below all come from one sample, sequenced in a study of shared clonotypes between healthy human individuals. Sequencing was performed with immunoSEQ multiplex PCR; in TCRdb, only in-frame clones are kept and a portion is missing. The sample yields 2 million to 2.5 million clones, 85% to 95% seen once. The source material was naive CD4+ T cells from PBMCs. Regarding subset: CD45RA+ positively selected. Receptors were obtained from a young man in good health. Some clones in this sample may be carry-over from other donors' samples.

This chain uses TRBV5-4 with TRBJ2-7; D possibly corresponds to TRBD2 (6 bases). The CDR3 is made up of 15 amino acids. Trimming left V 3 bases short and J 5 bases short, with 18 bases between. Germline V lookup: CDR1 SGHNT, CDR2 YYREEE (reference sequence). The CDR3 protein is CASSSSGTWDHEQYF. The CDR3 DNA reads as TGTGCCAGCAGCTCTTCCGGGACTTGGGACCACGAGCAGTACTTC.

The V call is TRBV4-1, the J call TRBJ2-1, with TRBD2 matching over 7 bases. The CDR3 is 17 residues long. Germline V gives CDR1 MGHRA, CDR2 YSYEKL. V lost 4 bases to trimming and J lost 10 bases; unmatched junction nucleotides: 19. CDR3 sequence (DNA): TGCGCCAGCAGCCCCCCTCCCTTGGCAGCGGGGACCTCGGAGCAGTTCTTC. As protein: CASSPPPLAAGTSEQFF.

The rearrangement links TRBV25-1 to TRBJ2-5, with D perhaps matching TRBD1 (5 bases). The germline V and J ends were trimmed by 3 bases and 5 bases, with 13 bases remaining between them. CDR1 is MGHDK, CDR2 SYGVNS, per germline. The CDR3 spans 14 residues. DNA for the CDR3: TGTGCCAGCAGTGACCCGGTGGGGCGGGAGACCCAGTACTTC. Translation gives CASSDPVGRETQYF. The whole variable domain, filled in from reference TRBV25-1 and TRBJ2-5, reads EADIYQTPRYLVIGTGKKITLECSQTMGHDKMYWYQQDPGMELHLIHYSYGVNSTEKGDLSSESTVSRIRTEHFPLTLESARPSHTSQYLCASSDPVGRETQYFGPGTRLLVL.

About this clone itself: One end of the junction fails to match germline, which may point to a read error. The chain is built from TRBV6-1 and TRBJ2-7, with D possibly matching TRBD2 (6 bases). There are 14 residues in the CDR3. Germline-derived CDR1 and CDR2 are MNHNS and SASEGT. The CDR3 DNA is TGTGCCAGCAGTGGCGGGACGAATCCACGCAAATCTAATTTC. It yields the protein CASSGGTNPRKSNF.

As for this clone: The germline gene is not matched at one end of the junction; a read error may be the cause. This chain connects TRBV7-3 to TRBJ2-2, with TRBD2 identical over 9 bases. From germline, CDR1 is SGHTA and CDR2 FQGTGA. This CDR3 spans 16 amino acids. CDR3 residues: CASSLEASGNSGELFF. CDR3 bases: TGTGCCAGCAGCTTAGAGGCTAGCGGGAACTCCGGGGAGCTGTTTTTT.

As to this clone: Other DNA variants within this sample encode the same CDR3. V gene TRBV9 combines with J gene TRBJ2-1; no clear D gene. CDR3 length equals 15 residues. V shed 0 bases and J shed 4 bases, with 11 bases lying between them. CDR1 SGDLS and CDR2 YYNGEE come from the germline V gene. Here the CDR3 reads CASSVAGAGYNEQFF. As DNA, the CDR3 is TGTGCCAGCAGCGTAGCGGGCGCCGGGTACAATGAGCAGTTCTTC.

The chain carries TRBV28 and TRBJ2-3; D is unresolved. The germline CDR1 and CDR2 sequences are MDHEN and SYDVKM. Trimming removed 5 bases at V and 2 bases at J, with 5 bases between. There are 12 residues in the CDR3. CDR3 region: CASSTYTDTQYF. Here the CDR3 DNA reads TGTGCCAGCAGTACCTACACAGATACGCAGTATTTT.

The chain carries TRBV7-8 and TRBJ1-1, with D tentatively TRBD1 (5 bases). The germline V gene encodes CDR1 SGHVS and CDR2 FQNEAQ. There are 16 residues in the CDR3. V lost 5 bases, J lost 4 bases, and 20 bases lay in between. CDR3 loop: CASSGHRARVGTEAFF. The CDR3 DNA reads as TGTGCCAGCAGCGGACATAGGGCGCGGGTGGGCACTGAAGCTTTCTTT.

This clone showed up just once. Other DNA sequences in this specimen translate into the identical CDR3. The chain uses TRBV28 and TRBJ2-3; the D call may be TRBD1 or TRBD2 (5 bases each). Germline V gene data show CDR1 as MDHEN and CDR2 as SYDVKM. Deletions cut 6 bases from V and 2 bases from J, with 12 bases between. The CDR3 has 14 residues. CDR3 sequence (DNA): TGTGCCAGCAGCTCCGGGACCCCCACAGATACGCAGTATTTT. Encoded protein: CASSSGTPTDTQYF.

The chain couples TRBV9 to TRBJ2-3, with 12 bases identical to TRBD2. The CDR3 consists of 18 residues. The germline V gene has CDR1 SGDLS and CDR2 YYNGEE. V trimming: 4 bases; J trimming: 3 bases; junction bases outside the gene matches: 12. The CDR3 is CASSPQALAGGHTDTQYF. The CDR3 DNA follows: TGTGCCAGCAGCCCGCAAGCACTAGCGGGAGGCCATACAGATACGCAGTATTTT.

Points on this clone: Distinct nucleotide sequences in the sample also encode this CDR3. The rearrangement links TRBV28 to TRBJ2-7, with 9 bases fitting TRBD1. In germline, CDR1 is MDHEN, CDR2 SYDVKM. J was trimmed by 3 bases and V by 6 bases; bases with no gene match: 6. There are 14 residues in the CDR3. The CDR3: CASSPTGGGYEQYF. The CDR3 DNA is TGTGCCAGCAGCCCGACAGGGGGGGGCTACGAGCAGTACTTC.

The genes are TRBV10-3 and TRBJ1-2; 9 bases map to TRBD1. Losses at the gene ends were 2 bases for V and 4 bases for J; bases not matched to a gene: 8. Germline CDR1 reads ENHRY; CDR2 reads SYGVKD. This CDR3 has 16 residues. The CDR3 here is CAISEPQGAPGYGYTF. CDR3 nucleotide sequence: TGTGCCATCAGTGAGCCACAGGGGGCGCCGGGCTATGGCTACACCTTC.

The CDR3 here is CAISGIFNTEAFF. CDR3 nucleotides: TGTGCCATCAGTGGAATCTTCAACACTGAAGCTTTCTTT. J is TRBJ1-1 and V is TRBV10-3; no firm D call. The CDR3 has 13 amino acids. Germline assignment: CDR1 ENHRY and CDR2 SYGVKD. V lost 4 bases to trimming and J lost 2 bases, with 8 bases between them.

The gene calls are TRBV19 and TRBJ1-4; 11 nucleotides align to TRBD1. CDR3 length: 13 residues. V shed 6 bases and J 6 bases; nucleotides not matched to a gene: 0. Germline assignment: CDR1 LNHDA and CDR2 SQIVND (reference sequence). The CDR3 protein is CASRGQGDEKLFF. The CDR3 DNA follows: TGTGCCAGTAGGGGACAGGGGGATGAAAAACTGTTTTTT. Full variable domain (remainder filled in from reference TRBV19 and TRBJ1-4): DGGITQSPKYLFRKEGQNVTLSCEQNLNHDAMYWYRQDPGQGLRLIYYSQIVNDFQKGDIAEGYSVSREKKESFPLTVTSAQKNPTAFYLCASRGQGDEKLFFGSGTQLSVL.

This clone was recorded a few times. This chain joins TRBV6-5 and TRBJ1-5; 9 bases agree with TRBD1. Germline assignment: CDR1 MNHEY and CDR2 SVGAGI. V dropped 6 bases and J dropped 7; count of bases not matched to a gene: 7. The CDR3 consists of 14 residues. CDR3 DNA sequence: TGTGCCAGCAGCCAAGGACAGGGGAGGCAGCCCCAGCATTTT. Protein: CASSQGQGRQPQHF.

J is TRBJ1-3 and V is TRBV4-2, with D possibly matching TRBD1 (6 bases). Germline V gene lookup returns CDR1 LGHNA and CDR2 YNFKEQ. V was trimmed by 1 base and J by 4 bases, leaving 11 bases between them. The length of the CDR3 is 15 residues. This chain's CDR3 is CASSQVTRGGNTIYF. The CDR3 DNA follows: TGTGCCAGCAGCCAAGTGACCAGGGGAGGAAACACCATATATTTT.

The V and J genes are TRBV6-6 and TRBJ2-2, with no clear D. The CDR3 spans 16 residues. The V end was cut by 3 bases, the J end by 7 bases, with 18 bases between. Looked up from germline, CDR1 is MNHNY and CDR2 is SVGAGI (reference sequence). The CDR3 reads CASSYRAEFIGGELFF. In DNA, the CDR3 is TGTGCCAGCAGTTATCGTGCGGAGTTTATTGGCGGGGAGCTGTTTTTT.

The chain joins TRBV19 to TRBJ2-5; no firm D call. The CDR3 is made up of 16 amino acids. The germline V gene has CDR1 LNHDA and CDR2 SQIVND (reference sequence). Trimming pared 3 bases from V and 0 bases from J, leaving 14 bases between. The CDR3 here is CASSIGQAKYQETQYF. As DNA, the CDR3 is TGTGCCAGTAGTATTGGCCAGGCTAAGTACCAAGAGACCCAGTACTTC.

The rearrangement joins TRBV27 to TRBJ2-1, with D possibly being TRBD1 (7 bases). The CDR3 contains 16 residues. CDR1 and CDR2 from the germline V gene are MNHEY and SMNVEV (reference sequence). V lost 8 bases, J lost 5 bases, and 22 bases lay in between. The CDR3 is CASGSPGAQGDNEQFF. CDR3 in DNA: TGTGCCAGCGGGAGCCCGGGGGCGCAGGGGGACAATGAGCAGTTCTTC.

This clone was detected only a few times. Other nucleotide sequences from this sample produce the same CDR3. The chain links TRBV25-1 to TRBJ1-5; D unclear. V was trimmed by 1 base and J by 4 bases, leaving 2 bases between them. Germline loops: CDR1 MGHDK, CDR2 SYGVNS. The CDR3 contains 12 residues. The CDR3 here is CASSEFNQPQHF. CDR3 sequence (DNA): TGTGCCAGCAGTGAATTTAATCAGCCCCAGCATTTT.

The J gene is TRBJ1-3, the V gene TRBV7-2; 9 bases agree with TRBD1. From germline, CDR1 is SGHTA and CDR2 FQGNSA. Losses at the gene ends were 5 bases for V and 4 bases for J; bases not matched to a gene: 9. The CDR3 sequence is 16 residues long. The CDR3 spells CASSASQGASGNTIYF. Here the CDR3 DNA reads TGTGCCAGCAGCGCGTCACAGGGGGCGAGCGGAAACACCATATATTTT.

The chain combines TRBV13 with TRBJ1-2, with TRBD1 identical over 10 bases. Unmatched junction bases numbered 8, after V lost 5 bases and J lost 5 bases. This CDR3 has 15 amino acids. Germline V gene data show CDR1 as PRHDT and CDR2 as FYEKMQ (reference sequence). Here the CDR3 reads CASSAGTGEVYGYTF. DNA of the CDR3: TGTGCCAGCAGCGCCGGGACAGGGGAAGTTTATGGCTACACCTTC.

The V call is TRBV6-1, the J call TRBJ1-5; no definite D call. The CDR3 length is 14 residues. Germline V gene lookup returns CDR1 MNHNS and CDR2 SASEGT. V dropped 5 bases and J dropped 6 bases, with 14 bases sitting between them. In nucleotides, the CDR3 is TGTGCCAGCAGTACGGGCGGTACGGGTCAGCCCCAGCATTTT. Translating gives CASSTGGTGQPQHF.

The rearrangement links TRBV4-2 to TRBJ2-5, with TRBD2 matching over 7 bases. The V segment lost 0 bases and the J segment 3 bases; nucleotides outside the gene matches: 4. Germline V gene lookup returns CDR1 LGHNA and CDR2 YNFKEQ. The CDR3 is 15 residues long. This CDR3 reads CASSQDPSGKETQYF. The CDR3 region has the DNA TGTGCCAGCAGCCAAGATCCTAGCGGAAAAGAGACCCAGTACTTC.

This chain uses TRBV7-2 with TRBJ2-1; D possibly matches TRBD1 or TRBD2 (5 bases each). The CDR3 is made up of 15 amino acids. The germline V gene has CDR1 SGHTA and CDR2 FQGNSA. V lost 5 bases and J lost 2, with 13 bases in between. CDR3 sequence (DNA): TGTGCCAGCAGCCTGGGACCAGGCACCTACAATGAGCAGTTCTTC. Protein sequence: CASSLGPGTYNEQFF. Combining the CDR3 with reference TRBV7-2 and TRBJ2-1 gives the whole variable domain GAGVSQSPSNKVTEKGKDVELRCDPISGHTALYWYRQSLGQGLEFLIYFQGNSAPDKSGLPSDRFSAERTGGSVSTLTIQRTQQEDSAVYLCASSLGPGTYNEQFFGPGTRLTVL.

This clone was observed once. This chain links TRBV19 with TRBJ1-2; D not certain. The CDR3 sequence is 14 residues long. Germline V lookup: CDR1 LNHDA, CDR2 SQIVND (reference sequence). Trimming pared 7 bases from V and 3 bases from J, leaving 15 bases between. CDR3 amino acids: CASKIAGLYYGYTF. CDR3 nucleotide sequence: TGTGCCAGTAAAATTGCGGGCCTCTACTATGGCTACACCTTC.

This chain connects TRBV4-3 to TRBJ2-3, with 8 positions matching TRBD1. Per the germline V gene, CDR1 is LGHNA and CDR2 is YSLEER. CDR3 length: 16 amino acids. After removal of 0 bases from V and 4 bases from J, the junction contained 6 bases not matched to a gene. The CDR3 DNA reads TGCGCCAGCAGCCAAGATCTGGGACAGGACGCAGATACGCAGTATTTT. Translating it yields CASSQDLGQDADTQYF.